What follows are 19 T cell receptor beta chains derived from one specimen sequenced in a study of blood T cell repertoires in COVID-19. Some clones are missing from TCRdb's copy, which holds only in-frame ones; the method was immunoSEQ multiplex PCR. The sample holds about 300,000 clones, 80% to 90% seen once. The sample was PBMCs or T cells enriched from blood (not recorded which). These receptors all stem from a man aged 30-40 years who had recovered from COVID-19.

This clone has only one observation. The chain employs TRBV7-9 and TRBJ2-1; 8 positions agree with TRBD2. This CDR3 has 14 residues. Trimming removed 7 bases from V and 7 bases from J; junction bases left unmatched: 9. The germline gives CDR1 SEHNR, CDR2 FQNEAQ (reference sequence). The CDR3: CASTPGGLWNEQFF. CDR3 DNA sequence: TGTGCCAGCACCCCGGGGGGGCTATGGAATGAGCAGTTCTTC.

This chain links TRBV6-6 with TRBJ2-1; a weak D match, TRBD1 (5 bases). Looked up from germline, CDR1 is MNHNY and CDR2 is SVGAGI (reference sequence). The length of the CDR3 is 13 residues. V lost 5 bases, J lost 6 bases, and 11 bases lay in between. Here the CDR3 reads CASSRIQANEQFF. The CDR3 nucleotides read TGTGCCAGCAGTAGAATACAGGCCAATGAGCAGTTCTTC.

This chain joins TRBV7-2 and TRBJ2-7, with 11 bases matching TRBD1. Trimming took 3 bases from V and 2 from J; bases not matched to a gene: 3. The CDR3 has 15 amino acids. Germline assignment: CDR1 SGHTA and CDR2 FQGNSA. DNA for the CDR3: TGTGCCAGCAGCTTGGGGGGACAGGGGGCCTACGAGCAGTACTTC. Translated: CASSLGGQGAYEQYF.

The V call is TRBV4-2, the J call TRBJ2-5, with D perhaps matching TRBD1 (6 bases). Per the germline V gene, CDR1 is LGHNA and CDR2 is YNFKEQ. V lost 0 bases to trimming and J lost 1 base, with 12 bases between them. The CDR3 covers 16 residues. The CDR3 region is CASSQEILGAQETQYF. CDR3 nucleotide sequence: TGTGCCAGCAGCCAAGAAATTTTGGGGGCCCAAGAGACCCAGTACTTC.

The CDR3 sequence is CAEWGVIVGELFF. CDR3 DNA: TGTGCCGAATGGGGGGTAATAGTCGGGGAGCTGTTTTTT. The chain employs TRBV4-2 and TRBJ2-2; perhaps TRBD2 as D (6 bases). The CDR3 totals 13 residues. The ends were cut back, 11 bases at V and 7 bases at J, with 17 bases in the middle. Germline V gives CDR1 LGHNA, CDR2 YNFKEQ.

The sample holds one count of this clone. V is TRBV5-1 and J is TRBJ1-1, with a weak D call TRBD1 (5 bases). This CDR3 contains 13 residues. The germline V and J ends were trimmed by 2 bases and 1 base, with 6 bases remaining between them. Germline-derived CDR1 and CDR2 are SGHRS and YFSETQ. CDR3 loop: CASSFTGNTEAFF. The CDR3 region has the DNA TGCGCCAGCAGCTTTACAGGGAACACTGAAGCTTTCTTT.

This chain uses TRBV5-6 with TRBJ1-5; possibly TRBD1 for D (6 bases). This CDR3 region has 16 residues. Germline V gene lookup returns CDR1 SGHDT and CDR2 YYEEEE. V was shortened by 0 bases and J by 0 bases, with 10 bases between the two germline ends. The CDR3 here is CASSLGGTRSNQPQHF. The CDR3 DNA follows: TGTGCCAGCAGCTTGGGAGGGACACGTAGCAATCAGCCCCAGCATTTT.

The chain recombines TRBV21-1 with TRBJ1-5; the table's D call of TRBD1 was not tested on the DNA. TRBV21-1 is an annotated pseudogene. The CDR3 is made up of 19 amino acids. CDR3 nucleotide sequence: TGTGCCAGCAGCAAAGAGACAGAACCAGCTCTATATAGCAATCAGCCCCAGCATTTT. Translating it yields CASSKETEPALYSNQPQHF.

The chain joins TRBV27 to TRBJ1-4, with 8 positions matching TRBD1. V was clipped by 6 bases and J by 8 bases; unmatched bases: 8. Germline V gene sequence: CDR1 MNHEY, CDR2 SMNVEV (reference sequence). The CDR3 spans 14 residues. The CDR3: CASRKTGVGEKLFF. CDR3 DNA: TGTGCCAGCAGAAAGACAGGGGTGGGAGAAAAACTGTTTTTT.

J is TRBJ2-1 and V is TRBV29-1; possible D gene TRBD2, 5 bases. The germline V gene encodes CDR1 SQVTM and CDR2 ANQGSEA. Trimming took off 5 bases at V and 0 bases at J, with 14 bases between the two ends. The CDR3 contains 15 residues. The CDR3 spells CSVSERIHSYNEQFF. DNA for the CDR3: TGCAGCGTTTCAGAGCGGATCCACTCCTACAATGAGCAGTTCTTC.

This clone was found a few times. Distinct nucleotide sequences in the sample also encode this CDR3. V is TRBV30 and J is TRBJ1-2, with 8 bases identical to TRBD1. The trim removed 3 bases at V and 4 bases at J, leaving 4 bases unmatched. This CDR3 comprises 13 residues. Germline CDR1 reads GTSNPN; CDR2 reads SVGIG (reference sequence). CDR3 sequence reads: CAWSRDRPYGYTF. CDR3 DNA: TGTGCCTGGAGCCGGGACAGGCCCTATGGCTACACCTTC.

This clone was recorded a few times. The chain couples TRBV4-3 to TRBJ2-7, with D unresolved. The germline V and J ends were trimmed by 0 bases and 6 bases, with 9 bases remaining between them. CDR3 size: 13 residues. Germline loops: CDR1 LGHNA, CDR2 YSLEER. This chain's CDR3 is CASSQDYGLEQYF. DNA for the CDR3: TGCGCCAGCAGCCAAGATTACGGTCTCGAGCAGTACTTC.

The V call is TRBV18, the J call TRBJ1-4; TRBD1 matches at 7 bases. The CDR3 is 14 amino acids. CDR1 is KGHSH, CDR2 LQKENI, per germline. Germline trimming cut 6 bases from V and 8 bases from J; bases unmatched to any gene: 9. The CDR3: CASSPDRVREKLFF. The CDR3 DNA sequence: TGTGCCAGCTCCCCCGACAGGGTGAGGGAAAAACTGTTTTTT.

V is TRBV9 and J is TRBJ2-3; possible D gene TRBD2, 5 bases. From germline, CDR1 is SGDLS and CDR2 YYNGEE. Deletions cut 0 bases from V and 1 base from J, with 9 bases between. The CDR3 is 15 residues long. The CDR3: CASSVVISGTDTQYF. The CDR3 coding sequence is TGTGCCAGCAGCGTAGTTATTAGCGGCACAGATACGCAGTATTTT.

The chain is built from TRBV18 and TRBJ1-6; D is undetermined. The CDR3 is 15 residues long. Germline CDR1 KGHSH, CDR2 LQKENI. Trimming stripped 3 bases from V and 5 bases from J, with 11 bases between. The CDR3 DNA follows: TGTGCCAGCTCACCCCTCGCCGGTAATAATTCACCCCTCCACTTT. As protein: CASSPLAGNNSPLHF.

This clone was counted once. The rearrangement joins TRBV5-6 to TRBJ1-6, with D perhaps TRBD1 (6 bases). Trimming cost V 2 bases and J 4 bases, with 7 bases left between them. Germline lookup yields CDR1 SGHDT and CDR2 YYEEEE. This CDR3 has 14 amino acids. CDR3 DNA sequence: TGTGCCAGCAGCTTACAGGGTTATAATTCACCCCTCCACTTT. This translates into CASSLQGYNSPLHF.

The CDR3 DNA reads as TGTGCCAGCAGTGCCTCACTTGACAGCTACAATTCACCCCTCCACTTT. It codes for CASSASLDSYNSPLHF. V is TRBV2 and J is TRBJ1-6, with D possibly being TRBD1 (5 bases). V was clipped by 4 bases and J by 7 bases, with 17 bases between them. Germline V gene sequence: CDR1 SNHLY, CDR2 FYNNEI. This CDR3 comprises 16 residues.

The chain couples TRBV15 to TRBJ1-2; possibly TRBD1 for D (5 bases). The CDR3 totals 15 residues. CDR1 LNHNV and CDR2 YYDKDF come from the germline V gene (reference sequence). Trimming removed 1 base at V and 7 bases at J, with 16 bases between. This chain's CDR3 is CATSRGSGGVSGYTF. The CDR3 coding sequence is TGTGCCACCAGCAGAGGGTCGGGAGGGGTAAGTGGCTACACCTTC.

This clone has only one observation. The V gene is TRBV2, the J gene TRBJ2-7; perhaps TRBD1 as D (5 bases). The CDR3 sequence is 13 residues long. The germline gives CDR1 SNHLY, CDR2 FYNNEI. V lost 8 bases and J lost 2, with 13 bases in between. In nucleotides, the CDR3 is TGTGCCAGCGGAGACAGTTTTACCTACGAGCAGTACTTC. Translating gives CASGDSFTYEQYF. The variable domain in full, with the rest retrieved from reference TRBV2 and TRBJ2-7, is EPEVTQTPSHQVTQMGQEVILRCVPISNHLYFYWYRQILGQKVEFLVSFYNNEISEKSEIFDDQFSVERPDGSNFTLKIRSTKLEDSAMYFCASGDSFTYEQYFGPGTRLTVT.